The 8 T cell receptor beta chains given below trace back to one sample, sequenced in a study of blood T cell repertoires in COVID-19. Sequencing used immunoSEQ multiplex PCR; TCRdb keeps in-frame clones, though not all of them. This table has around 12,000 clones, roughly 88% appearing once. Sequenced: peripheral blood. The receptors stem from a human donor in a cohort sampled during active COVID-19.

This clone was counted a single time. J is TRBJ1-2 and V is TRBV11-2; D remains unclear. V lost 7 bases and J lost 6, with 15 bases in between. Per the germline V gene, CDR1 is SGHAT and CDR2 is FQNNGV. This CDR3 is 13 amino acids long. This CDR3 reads CASTPGVYHGYTF. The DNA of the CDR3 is TGTGCCAGCACGCCAGGTGTATACCATGGCTACACCTTC.

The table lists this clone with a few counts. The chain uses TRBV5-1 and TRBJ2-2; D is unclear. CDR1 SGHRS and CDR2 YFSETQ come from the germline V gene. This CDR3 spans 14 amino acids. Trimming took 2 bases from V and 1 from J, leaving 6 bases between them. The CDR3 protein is CASSFGQNTGELFF. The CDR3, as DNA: TGCGCCAGCAGCTTTGGCCAGAACACCGGGGAGCTGTTTTTT.

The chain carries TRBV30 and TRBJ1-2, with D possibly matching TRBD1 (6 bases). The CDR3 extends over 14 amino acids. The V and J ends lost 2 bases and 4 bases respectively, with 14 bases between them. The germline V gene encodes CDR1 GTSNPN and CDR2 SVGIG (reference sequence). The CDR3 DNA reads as TGTGCCTGGAGTAGTCAGGGGATTGGCTATGGCTACACCTTC. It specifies CAWSSQGIGYGYTF.

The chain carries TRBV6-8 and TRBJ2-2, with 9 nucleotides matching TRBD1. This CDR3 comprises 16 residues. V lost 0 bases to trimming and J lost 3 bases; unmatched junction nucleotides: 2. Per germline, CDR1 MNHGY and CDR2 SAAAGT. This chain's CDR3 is CASSYSRDRDTGELFF. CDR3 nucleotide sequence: TGTGCCAGCAGTTACTCGAGGGACAGGGACACCGGGGAGCTGTTTTTT.

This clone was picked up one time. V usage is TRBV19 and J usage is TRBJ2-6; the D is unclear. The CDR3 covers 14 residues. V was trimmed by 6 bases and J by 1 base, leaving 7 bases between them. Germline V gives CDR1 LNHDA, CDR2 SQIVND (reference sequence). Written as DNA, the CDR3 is TGTGCCAGTAGGTCCTTGTCTGGGGCCAACGTCCTGACTTTC. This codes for CASRSLSGANVLTF.

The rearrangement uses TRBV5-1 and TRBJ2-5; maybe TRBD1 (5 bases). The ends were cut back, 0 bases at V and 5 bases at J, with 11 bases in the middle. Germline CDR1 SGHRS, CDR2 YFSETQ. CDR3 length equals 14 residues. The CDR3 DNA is TGCGCCAGCAGCTTGGAGGCAGGGCGGGAGACCCAGTACTTC. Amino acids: CASSLEAGRETQYF.

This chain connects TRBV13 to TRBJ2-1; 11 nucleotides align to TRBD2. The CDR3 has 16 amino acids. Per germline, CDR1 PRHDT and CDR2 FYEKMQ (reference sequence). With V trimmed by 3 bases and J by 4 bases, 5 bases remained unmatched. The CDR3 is CASSFGVAGGYNEQFF. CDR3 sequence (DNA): TGTGCCAGCAGCTTCGGTGTAGCGGGGGGGTACAATGAGCAGTTCTTC.

In DNA form, the CDR3 reads TGTGCCAGCAGCTTCGGGGGAGAGGGTGGAAACACCATATATTTT. This sequence encodes CASSFGGEGGNTIYF. J is TRBJ1-3 and V is TRBV7-2; weak D call: TRBD1 (5 bases). Trimming cost V 3 bases and J 3 bases, with 12 bases left between them. CDR1 and CDR2 from the germline V gene are SGHTA and FQGNSA. The CDR3 loop spans 15 amino acids.